This T cell receptor beta chain originates from a study of blood T cell repertoires in COVID-19 (dated by TCRdb to 2019 to 2021). With respect to the entire study: Samples from collaborators originated in the United States, Italy and Spain and spanned both the acute and convalescent phases of COVID-19. The material from the prospective study consisted of cDNA or gDNA derived from T cells, B-cell-depleted T cells, or PBMCs. The dataset comprised deeply sampled blood TCRbeta repertoires from subjects exposed to, actively infected with, or recovered from COVID-19. A freely available public database, intended as a resource for researchers studying the immune response to SARS-CoV-2, is where the repertoires were released. Samples were obtained from the ongoing ImmuneRACE study (first 160 participants) and from some 1,200 subjects provided by 6 global collaborators. The sample metadata nearly always contained a de-identified subject ID, COVID-19 status, age in years and sex. Where available, HLA class I and class II types were taken from metadata supplied by the sample provider and were not determined by assay-based typing.

This clone showed up just once. The target of this receptor is not known. Per-nucleotide qualities are absent, and no much larger clonotype sits a single base away. TCRbeta CDR3 regions were amplified from genomic DNA by means of the immunoSEQ Assay, a bias-controlled multiplex PCR. From the authors' description of their analysis: Within the assay, amplification of reference gene primers was used to estimate how many nucleated cells each sample contained. To quantify the absolute abundance of each unique TCRbeta CDR3 rearrangement, sequence reads were collapsed and filtered. For each sample, productive Simpson clonality was calculated as the square root of Simpson's diversity index over productive rearrangements. The source is immuneACCESS, and TCRdb retained only in-frame sequences with V and J called. Part of the clones is not carried over; for the studies checked, unresolved V genes explain less than half of this, and the remainder is unexplained. V and J calls plus clone size are reproduced from that table; the DNA served to infer D and trimming. Recorded for this sample are a few hundred thousand clones; 70% to 90% of them occurred a single time. The ten largest clones take up roughly 4.5% of the sample.

General study outcomes and caveats: Clinical and demographic metadata were provided uncurated, with the amount varying by source and participant.

Another Seattle source contributed samples from volunteer blood donors who had recovered from COVID-19. The collaborating institutions used their own protocols to collect whole blood in K2EDTA tubes. For TCRbeta analysis, collaborators shipped samples in one of three forms: frozen whole blood, isolated PBMCs, or DNA extracted from either of those sample types. Trimming costs V 4 bases and J 0 bases, and their ends lie 11 bases apart. The CDR3 spans 15 residues, from the cysteine through the phenylalanine. Only the CDR3 portion is preserved as DNA: 45 bases, with reading frame beginning at the first base. The CDR1 and CDR2 encoded by the germline V gene are SGHRS and YFSETQ.

The receptor's source is a man in his 60s who had recovered from COVID-19. The rearrangement joined TRBV5-1 to TRBJ2-1; TRBD2 is a possible D gene, resting on 6 matching bases. The sample was peripheral blood. The DNA is as follows: TGCGCCAGCAGCGGGAGGATGAGCTCCTACAATGAGCAGTTCTTC. Its protein product is CASSGRMSSYNEQFF.